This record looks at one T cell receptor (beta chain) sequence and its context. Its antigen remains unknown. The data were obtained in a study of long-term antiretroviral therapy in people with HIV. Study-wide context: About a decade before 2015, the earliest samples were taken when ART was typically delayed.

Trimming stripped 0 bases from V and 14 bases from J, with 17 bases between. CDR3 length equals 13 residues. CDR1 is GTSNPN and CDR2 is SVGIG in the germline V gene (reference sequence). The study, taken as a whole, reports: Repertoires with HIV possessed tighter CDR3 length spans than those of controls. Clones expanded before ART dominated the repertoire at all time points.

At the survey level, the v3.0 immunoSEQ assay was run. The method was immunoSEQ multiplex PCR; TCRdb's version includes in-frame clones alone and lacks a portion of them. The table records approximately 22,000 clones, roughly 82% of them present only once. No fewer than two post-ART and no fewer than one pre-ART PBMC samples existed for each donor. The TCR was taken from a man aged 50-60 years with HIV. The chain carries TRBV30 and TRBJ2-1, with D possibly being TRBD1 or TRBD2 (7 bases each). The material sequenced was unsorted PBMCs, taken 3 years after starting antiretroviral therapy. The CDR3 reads CAWSVRLAGGEFF. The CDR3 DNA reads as TGTGCCTGGAGTGTCCGACTAGCAGGGGGGGAGTTCTTC.